This T cell receptor (beta chain) was obtained from a study of low-dose radiotherapy and immunotherapy resistance in tumors (dated by TCRdb to 2021 to 2024). The study in broad terms: In Cohort 1, each fraction delivered 0.5 Gy every 2 weeks, and the prescribed total PTV dose was 6.5 Gy. For Cohort 2, the dose was 1 Gy per fraction given every two weeks, adding up to 13 Gy in total across 26 weeks. Patients were given nivolumab as a 240 mg flat dose every two weeks and ipilimumab at 1 mg/kg every six weeks, with both drugs delivered intravenously. Cyclophosphamide 200 mg/m2 was given intravenously every two weeks, one day before each radiation and immunotherapy administration. Starting on cycle 1 day 1, patients took 300 mg of aspirin by mouth once daily for four cycles. Trial participants were not randomized into treatment groups. The translational analysis covered eight patients: three from the first dose cohort and the first five from the second dose cohort.

In light of the paper, this sample's time point label describes: before trial treatment. Donors were enrolled in RACIN, a single-arm phase I dose-escalation trial in which nivolumab, ipilimumab, aspirin, low-dose cyclophosphamide and low-dose radiotherapy were combined. Patients were eligible if they had advanced solid tumors that were TIL-negative. Sequencing took place on an Illumina HiSeq 2500. First-strand cDNA was synthesized with Superscript III and a set of TRAV- and TRBV-specific primers, covering both TCRalpha and TCRbeta chains. TCRs were amplified with Phusion for approximately 20 PCR cycles using a constant-region primer together with the adapter attached to the V primers. The isolated mRNA was amplified using the MessageAmp II aRNA Amplification Kit, with in vitro transcription performed for around 16 hours at 37 degrees C. The Dynabeads mRNA DIRECT Purification Kit was used to isolate the mRNA for TCR sequencing. Indexed Illumina adapters were added in a second Phusion PCR of about 26 cycles, and the PCR products were purified with AMPure XP beads. As for how the authors treated the data: Using custom Perl scripts, TCR sequences encoding the same protein were pooled, out-of-frame sequences were removed, and the abundance of each clonotype was computed. Any TCR sequence backed by just one read was left out of the analysis. Repertoire metrics included Shannon entropy, Gini index, clonality, richness, and frequency of TCRs shared between repertoires. TCRdb passed the public sequencing reads through fastp at Q25 and MiXCR, retaining productive beta sequences. All rows with the same CDR3 protein become a single entry with the most common DNA and genes. The V and J calls were not made by the authors but by TCRdb's processing. The table for this sample lists approximately 90,000 distinct CDR3 sequences; around 17% of them were counted only once. The ten largest clones capture approximately 2.8% of the sample.

This clonotype was observed many times. The target of this receptor is not known. Base qualities are not recorded, but no much larger clone differs from it by a single base. From V the trimming removes 5 bases and from J it removes 4 bases, while the gene matches leave 16 bases of the junction unaccounted for. CDR1 is given as SGHTA and CDR2 as FQGNSA, both from the germline V gene. The CDR3 contains 17 residues, cysteine and phenylalanine counted. Just the 51-base CDR3 DNA is kept, in frame starting at base 1. This clonotype was obtained from a male donor with prostate cancer. This chain is built from TRBV7-2 and TRBJ1-2, and 7 bases in between align with TRBD1. The specimen comprised PBMCs, sampled before treatment. The DNA is TGTGCCAGCAGCCCGGACGACAGGGCCGTCGTGTTCTATGGCTACACCTTC. Its protein is CASSPDDRAVVFYGYTF. Reference TRBV7-2 and TRBJ1-2 proteins supply the regions before and after the CDR3; the full variable domain is: GAGVSQSPSNKVTEKGKDVELRCDPISGHTALYWYRQSLGQGLEFLIYFQGNSAPDKSGLPSDRFSAERTGGSVSTLTIQRTQQEDSAVYLCASSPDDRAVVFYGYTFGSGTRLTVV.